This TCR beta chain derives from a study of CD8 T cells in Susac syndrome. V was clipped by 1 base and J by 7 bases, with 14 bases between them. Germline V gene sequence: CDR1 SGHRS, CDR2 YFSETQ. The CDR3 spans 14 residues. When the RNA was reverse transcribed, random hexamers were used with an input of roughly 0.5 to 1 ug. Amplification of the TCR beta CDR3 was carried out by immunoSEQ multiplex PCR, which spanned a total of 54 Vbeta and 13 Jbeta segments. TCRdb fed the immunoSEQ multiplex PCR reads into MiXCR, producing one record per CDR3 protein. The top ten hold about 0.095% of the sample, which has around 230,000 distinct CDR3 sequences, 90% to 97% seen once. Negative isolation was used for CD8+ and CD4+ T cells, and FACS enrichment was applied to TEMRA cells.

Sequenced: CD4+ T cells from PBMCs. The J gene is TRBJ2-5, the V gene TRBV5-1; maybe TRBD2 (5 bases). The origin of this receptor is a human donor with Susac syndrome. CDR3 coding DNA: TGCGCCAGCAGCTTGAGTACCGCCGAGGGGACCCAGTACTTC. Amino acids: CASSLSTAEGTQYF.